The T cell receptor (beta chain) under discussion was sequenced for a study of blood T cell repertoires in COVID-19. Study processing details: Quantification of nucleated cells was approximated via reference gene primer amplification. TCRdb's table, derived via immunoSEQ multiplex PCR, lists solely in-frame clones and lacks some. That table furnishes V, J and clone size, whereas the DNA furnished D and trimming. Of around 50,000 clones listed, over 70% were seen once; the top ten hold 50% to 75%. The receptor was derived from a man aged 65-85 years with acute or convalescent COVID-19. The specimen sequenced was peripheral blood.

DNA for the CDR3: TGTGCCAGCAGCACATCCACCGGGGAGCTGTTTTTT. Amino acid sequence: CASSTSTGELFF. This chain uses TRBV11-3 with TRBJ2-2; D unclear. The germline V and J ends were trimmed by 5 bases and 4 bases, with 5 bases remaining between them. Germline loops: CDR1 SGHNT, CDR2 YENEEA. This CDR3 spans 12 amino acids.